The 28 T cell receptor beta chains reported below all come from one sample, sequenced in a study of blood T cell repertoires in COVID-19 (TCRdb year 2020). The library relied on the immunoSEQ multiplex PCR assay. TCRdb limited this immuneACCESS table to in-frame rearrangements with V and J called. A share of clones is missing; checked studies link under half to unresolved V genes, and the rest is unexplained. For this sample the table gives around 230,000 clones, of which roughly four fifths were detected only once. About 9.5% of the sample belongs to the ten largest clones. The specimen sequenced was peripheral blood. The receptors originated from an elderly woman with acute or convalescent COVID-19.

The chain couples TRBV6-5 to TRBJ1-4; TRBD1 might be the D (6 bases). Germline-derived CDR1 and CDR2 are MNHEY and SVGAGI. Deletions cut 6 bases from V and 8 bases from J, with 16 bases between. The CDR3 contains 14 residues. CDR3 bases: TGTGCCAGCAGGCCTCGGGGGGCGGGGGAAAAACTGTTTTTT. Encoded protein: CASRPRGAGEKLFF.

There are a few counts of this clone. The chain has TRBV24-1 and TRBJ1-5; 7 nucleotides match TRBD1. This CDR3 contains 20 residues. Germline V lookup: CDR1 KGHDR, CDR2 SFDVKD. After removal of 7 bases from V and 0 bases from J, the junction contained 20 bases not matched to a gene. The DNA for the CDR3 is TGTGCCACCAGGAACCAGGGGGAATCCTATCAGCAATATAGCAATCAGCCCCAGCATTTT. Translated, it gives CATRNQGESYQQYSNQPQHF.

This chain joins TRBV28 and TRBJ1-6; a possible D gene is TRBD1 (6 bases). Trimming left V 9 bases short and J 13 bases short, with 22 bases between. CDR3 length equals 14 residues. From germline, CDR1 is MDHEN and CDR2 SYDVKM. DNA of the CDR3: TGTGCCAGTTCCCCTGGGACACTGGGGGAGCCCCTCCACTTT. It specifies CASSPGTLGEPLHF. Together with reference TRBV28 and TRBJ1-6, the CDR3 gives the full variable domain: DVKVTQSSRYLVKRTGEKVFLECVQDMDHENMFWYRQDPGLGLRLIYFSYDVKMKEKGDIPEGYSVSREKKERFSLILESASTNQTSMYLCASSPGTLGEPLHFGNGTRLTVT.

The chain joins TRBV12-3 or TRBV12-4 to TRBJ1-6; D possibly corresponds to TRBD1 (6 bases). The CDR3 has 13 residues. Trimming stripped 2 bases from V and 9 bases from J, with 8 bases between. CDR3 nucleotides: TGTGCCAGCAGTTTACAGGGGACTTCACCCCTCCACTTT. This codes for CASSLQGTSPLHF.

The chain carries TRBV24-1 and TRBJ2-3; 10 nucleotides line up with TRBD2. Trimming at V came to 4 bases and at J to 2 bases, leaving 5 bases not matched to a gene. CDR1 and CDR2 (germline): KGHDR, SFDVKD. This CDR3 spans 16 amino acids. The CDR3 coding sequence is TGTGCCACCAGTGACTTCCTAGCGGGGGACACAGATACGCAGTATTTT. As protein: CATSDFLAGDTDTQYF.

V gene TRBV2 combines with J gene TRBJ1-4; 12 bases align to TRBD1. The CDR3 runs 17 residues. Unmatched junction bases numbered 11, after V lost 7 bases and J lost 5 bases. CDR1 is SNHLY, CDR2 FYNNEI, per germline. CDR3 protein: CASTGQGARVPNEKLFF. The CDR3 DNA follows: TGTGCCAGCACGGGACAGGGGGCGCGAGTCCCAAATGAAAAACTGTTTTTT.

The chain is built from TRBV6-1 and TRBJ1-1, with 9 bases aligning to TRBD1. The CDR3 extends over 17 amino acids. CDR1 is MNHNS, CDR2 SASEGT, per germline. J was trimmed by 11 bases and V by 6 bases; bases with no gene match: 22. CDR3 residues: CASREIPGQGSFGKAFF. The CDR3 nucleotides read TGTGCCAGCAGAGAAATCCCGGGACAGGGAAGTTTTGGTAAGGCTTTCTTT.

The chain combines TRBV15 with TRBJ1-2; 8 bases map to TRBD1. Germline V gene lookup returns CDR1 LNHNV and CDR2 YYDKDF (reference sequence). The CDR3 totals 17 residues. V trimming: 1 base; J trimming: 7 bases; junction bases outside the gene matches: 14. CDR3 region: CATSRAPHGQGIGGYTF. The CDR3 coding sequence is TGTGCCACCAGCAGAGCCCCCCACGGACAGGGCATAGGTGGCTACACCTTC.

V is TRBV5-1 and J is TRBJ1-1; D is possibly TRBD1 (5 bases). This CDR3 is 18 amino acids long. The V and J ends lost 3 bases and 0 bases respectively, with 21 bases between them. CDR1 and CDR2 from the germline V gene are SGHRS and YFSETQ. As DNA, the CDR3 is TGCGCCAGCAGCTCCTCGCCAGGGATGGGTTCTATGAACACTGAAGCTTTCTTT. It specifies CASSSSPGMGSMNTEAFF.

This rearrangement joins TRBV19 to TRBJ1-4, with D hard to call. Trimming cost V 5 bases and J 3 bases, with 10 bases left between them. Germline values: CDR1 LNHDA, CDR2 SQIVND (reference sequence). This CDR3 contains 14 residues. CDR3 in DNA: TGTGCCAGTAGTCCACCAGAGGCTAATGAAAAACTGTTTTTT. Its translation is CASSPPEANEKLFF.

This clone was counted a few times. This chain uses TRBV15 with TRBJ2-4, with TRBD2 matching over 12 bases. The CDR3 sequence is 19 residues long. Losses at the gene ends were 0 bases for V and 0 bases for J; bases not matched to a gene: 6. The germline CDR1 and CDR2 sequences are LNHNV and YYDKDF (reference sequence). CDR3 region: CATSRDLAGGNIAKNIQYF. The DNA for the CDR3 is TGTGCCACCAGCAGAGATCTAGCGGGGGGGAACATAGCCAAAAACATTCAGTACTTC.

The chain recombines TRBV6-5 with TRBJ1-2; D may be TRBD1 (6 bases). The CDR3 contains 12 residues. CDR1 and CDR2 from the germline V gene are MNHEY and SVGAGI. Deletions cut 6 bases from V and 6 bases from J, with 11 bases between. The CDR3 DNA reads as TGTGCCAGCAGCCGACAGGCTCATGGCTACACCTTC. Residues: CASSRQAHGYTF.

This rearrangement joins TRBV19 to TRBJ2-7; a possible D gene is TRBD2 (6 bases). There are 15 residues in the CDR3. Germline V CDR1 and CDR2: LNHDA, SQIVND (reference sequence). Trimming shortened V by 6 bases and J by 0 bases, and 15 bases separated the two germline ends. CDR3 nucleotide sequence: TGTGCCAGTAGCCCGGGACTGATAAGCTCCTACGAGCAGTACTTC. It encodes CASSPGLISSYEQYF.

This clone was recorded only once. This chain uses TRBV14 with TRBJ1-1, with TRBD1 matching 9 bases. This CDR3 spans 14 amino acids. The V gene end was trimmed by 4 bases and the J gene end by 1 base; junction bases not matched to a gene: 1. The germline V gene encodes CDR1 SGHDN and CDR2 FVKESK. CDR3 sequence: CASSRQGGNTEAFF. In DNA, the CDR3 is TGTGCCAGCAGCCGACAGGGGGGGAACACTGAAGCTTTCTTT.

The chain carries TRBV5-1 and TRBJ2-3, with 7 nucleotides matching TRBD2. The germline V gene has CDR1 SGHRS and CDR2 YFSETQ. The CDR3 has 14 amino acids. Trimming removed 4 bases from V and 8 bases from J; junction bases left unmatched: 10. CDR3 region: CASSMAGVEGTQYF. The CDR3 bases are TGCGCCAGCAGCATGGCGGGGGTCGAAGGTACGCAGTATTTT.

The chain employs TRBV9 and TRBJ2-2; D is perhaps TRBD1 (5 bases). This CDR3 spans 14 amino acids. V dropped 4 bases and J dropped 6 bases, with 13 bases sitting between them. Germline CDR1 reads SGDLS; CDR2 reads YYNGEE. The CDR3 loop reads CASSFLQESGELFF. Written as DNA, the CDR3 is TGTGCCAGCAGCTTCTTACAGGAGTCCGGGGAGCTGTTTTTT.

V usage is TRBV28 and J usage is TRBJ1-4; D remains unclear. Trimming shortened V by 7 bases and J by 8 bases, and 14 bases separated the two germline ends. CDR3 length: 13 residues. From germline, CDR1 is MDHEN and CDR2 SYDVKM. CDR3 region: CASNRRSGEKLFF. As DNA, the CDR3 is TGTGCCAGCAACCGAAGGTCCGGGGAAAAACTGTTTTTT. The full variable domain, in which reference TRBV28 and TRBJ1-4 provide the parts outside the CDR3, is DVKVTQSSRYLVKRTGEKVFLECVQDMDHENMFWYRQDPGLGLRLIYFSYDVKMKEKGDIPEGYSVSREKKERFSLILESASTNQTSMYLCASNRRSGEKLFFGSGTQLSVL.

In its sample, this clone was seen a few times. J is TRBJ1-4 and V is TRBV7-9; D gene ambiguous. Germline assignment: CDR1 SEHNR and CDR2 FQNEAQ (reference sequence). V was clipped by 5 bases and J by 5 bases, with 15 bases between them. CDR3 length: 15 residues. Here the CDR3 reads CASSPGLGGNEKLFF. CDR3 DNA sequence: TGTGCCAGCAGCCCGGGTCTGGGTGGGAATGAAAAACTGTTTTTT.

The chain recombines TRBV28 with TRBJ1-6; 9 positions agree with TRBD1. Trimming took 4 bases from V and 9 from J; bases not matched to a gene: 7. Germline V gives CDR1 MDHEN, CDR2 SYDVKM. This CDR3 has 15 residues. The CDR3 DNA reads TGTGCCAGCAGTTCCCCGGGACAGGGAGGTTCACCCCTCCACTTT. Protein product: CASSSPGQGGSPLHF.

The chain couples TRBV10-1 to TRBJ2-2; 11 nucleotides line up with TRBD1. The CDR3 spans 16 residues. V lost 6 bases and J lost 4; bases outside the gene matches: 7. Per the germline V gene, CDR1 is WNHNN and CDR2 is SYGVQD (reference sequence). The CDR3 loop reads CASSSGTGGRTGELFF. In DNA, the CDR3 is TGCGCCAGCAGCTCCGGGACAGGGGGTCGCACCGGGGAGCTGTTTTTT.

In DNA form, the CDR3 reads TGTGCCTCCCCTGGGGGCAGTGGAAACTATGGCTACACCTTC. This translates into CASPGGSGNYGYTF. The chain is built from TRBV2 and TRBJ1-2; D possibly corresponds to TRBD1 (6 bases). This CDR3 comprises 14 residues. Germline V gene data show CDR1 as SNHLY and CDR2 as FYNNEI. The V end was cut by 11 bases, the J end by 2 bases, with 18 bases between.

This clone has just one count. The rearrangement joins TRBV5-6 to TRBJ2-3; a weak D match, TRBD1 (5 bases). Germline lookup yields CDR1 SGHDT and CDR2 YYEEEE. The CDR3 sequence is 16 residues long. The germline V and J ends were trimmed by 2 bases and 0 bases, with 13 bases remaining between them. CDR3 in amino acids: CASSLPQGPSTDTQYF. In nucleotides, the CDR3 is TGTGCCAGCAGCTTACCCCAGGGCCCTAGCACAGATACGCAGTATTTT.

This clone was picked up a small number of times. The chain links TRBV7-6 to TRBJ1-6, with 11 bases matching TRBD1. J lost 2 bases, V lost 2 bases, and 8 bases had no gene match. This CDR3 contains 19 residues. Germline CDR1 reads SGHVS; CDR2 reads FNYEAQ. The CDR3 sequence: CASSLSLGTGGTYNSPLHF. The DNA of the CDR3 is TGTGCCAGCAGCTTATCCCTTGGGACAGGGGGGACCTATAATTCACCCCTCCACTTT.

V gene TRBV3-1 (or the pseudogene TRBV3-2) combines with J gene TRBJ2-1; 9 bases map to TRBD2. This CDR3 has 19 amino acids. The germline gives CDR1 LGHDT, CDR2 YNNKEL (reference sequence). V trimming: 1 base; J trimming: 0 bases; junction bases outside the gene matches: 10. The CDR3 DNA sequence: TGTGCCAGCAGCCAAGTGCCCAGCGGGGGGTCCCTCTCCTACAATGAGCAGTTCTTC. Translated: CASSQVPSGGSLSYNEQFF.

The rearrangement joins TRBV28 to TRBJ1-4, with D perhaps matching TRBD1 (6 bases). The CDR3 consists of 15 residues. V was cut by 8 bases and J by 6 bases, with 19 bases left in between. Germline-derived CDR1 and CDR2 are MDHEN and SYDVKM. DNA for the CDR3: TGTGCCAGCGTCTCCCAGGGGTTGGTGCATGAAAAACTGTTTTTT. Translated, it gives CASVSQGLVHEKLFF.

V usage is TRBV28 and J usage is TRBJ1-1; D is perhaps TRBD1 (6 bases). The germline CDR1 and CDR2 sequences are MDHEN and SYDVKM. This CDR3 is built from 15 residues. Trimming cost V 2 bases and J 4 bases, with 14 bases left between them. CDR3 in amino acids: CASSLRGAWGTEAFF. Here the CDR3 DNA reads TGTGCCAGCAGTTTACGGGGGGCCTGGGGCACTGAAGCTTTCTTT.

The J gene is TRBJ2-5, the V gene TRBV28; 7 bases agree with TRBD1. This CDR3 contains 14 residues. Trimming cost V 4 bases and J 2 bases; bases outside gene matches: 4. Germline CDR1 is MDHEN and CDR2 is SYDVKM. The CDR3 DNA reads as TGTGCCAGCAGTTCGGACAGGCGACAAGAGACCCAGTACTTC. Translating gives CASSSDRRQETQYF.

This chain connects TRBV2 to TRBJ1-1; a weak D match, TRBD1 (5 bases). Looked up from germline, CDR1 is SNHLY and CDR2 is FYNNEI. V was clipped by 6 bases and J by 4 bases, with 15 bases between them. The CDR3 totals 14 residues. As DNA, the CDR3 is TGTGCCAGCAGCGGGGGGGACGGCGGCACTGAAGCTTTCTTT. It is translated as CASSGGDGGTEAFF.